These T cell receptor beta chains were read from a single sample in a study of T cell changes during pregnancy in multiple sclerosis. Some clones are missing from TCRdb's copy, which holds only in-frame ones; the method was immunoSEQ multiplex PCR. Of 100,000 or so clones listed, around 93% are singletons. The starting material was peripheral blood, obtained in the third trimester of pregnancy. These receptors were obtained from a female donor with multiple sclerosis, enrolled in a pregnancy study. Both conserved end residues are part of each CDR3. A D gene is named only where the DNA matches it firmly. Some rows mark clone size as missing; the rest say once, few, many or name a class of expanded clone.

clone_size,v_call,cdr3_length,j_call,d_call,cdr3_nt,cdr3_aa
NA,TRBV2,14,TRBJ2-7,NA,TGTGCCACCACGGGGGAGGGGGGCACCTACGAGCAGTACTTC,CATTGEGGTYEQYF
NA,TRBV19,16,TRBJ2-5,TRBD1,TGTGCCAGTAGTATACATAACAGGGGAGAGGGGGAGACCCAGTACTTC,CASSIHNRGEGETQYF
NA,TRBV28,13,TRBJ1-2,TRBD1,TGTGCCACAGGGGGACTAGGACGGTACTCAAACACCTTC,CATGGLGRYSNTF
NA,TRBV28,17,TRBJ2-2,NA,TGTGCCGGAGTGGGTCAGGTTCTAGCAGACAACACCGGGGAGCTGTTTTTT,CAGVGQVLADNTGELFF
many,TRBV27,17,TRBJ2-7,TRBD1,TGTGCCAGCAGTTCGGTCCCGGGACAGGGGCGATTGTACGAGCAGTACTTC,CASSSVPGQGRLYEQYF
NA,TRBV7-9,16,TRBJ2-1,TRBD2,TGTGCCAGCTGTCCTCATAGCGGGGACTCCTACAATGAGCAGTTCTTC,CASCPHSGDSYNEQFF
NA,TRBV6-1,14,TRBJ2-1,TRBD2,TGTGCCAGCGGACTAGCGGGGTTACACAATGAGCAGTTCTTC,CASGLAGLHNEQFF
NA,TRBV18,13,TRBJ1-2,NA,TGTGCCAGCTCACCACCCCCTCGGGTTGGCTACACCTTC,CASSPPPRVGYTF
NA,TRBV5-6,13,TRBJ1-2,NA,TGTGCCAGCAGCTTGGGACAGCTCTTCGGCTACACCTTC,CASSLGQLFGYTF
NA,TRBV5-1,13,TRBJ1-2,NA,TGCGCCAGCAGCTTGCGCGGGGGCAACGGCTACACCTTC,CASSLRGGNGYTF